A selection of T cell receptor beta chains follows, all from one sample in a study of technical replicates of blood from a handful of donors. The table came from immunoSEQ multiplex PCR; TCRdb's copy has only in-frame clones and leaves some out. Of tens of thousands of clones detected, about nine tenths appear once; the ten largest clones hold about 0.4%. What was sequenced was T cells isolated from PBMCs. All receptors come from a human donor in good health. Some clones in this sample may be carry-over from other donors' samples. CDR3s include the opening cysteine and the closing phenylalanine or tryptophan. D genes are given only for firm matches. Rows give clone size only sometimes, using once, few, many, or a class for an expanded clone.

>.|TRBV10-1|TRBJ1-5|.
CASSETSHQPQHF
TGCGCCAGCAGTGAGACATCTCATCAGCCCCAGCATTTT
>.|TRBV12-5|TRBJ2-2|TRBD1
CASGPSDRGFTGELFF
TGTGCTAGTGGCCCCTCGGACAGGGGGTTCACCGGGGAGCTGTTTTTT
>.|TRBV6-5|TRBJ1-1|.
CASSARGGTEAFF
TGTGCCAGCAGTGCTAGAGGGGGCACTGAAGCTTTCTTT
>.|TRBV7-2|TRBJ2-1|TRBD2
CASSPTTSSWDEQFF
TGTGCCAGCAGCCCTACGACTAGCAGCTGGGATGAGCAGTTCTTC
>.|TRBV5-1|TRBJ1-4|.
CASSQGAQVEKLFF
TGCGCCAGCAGCCAAGGGGCTCAGGTCGAAAAACTGTTTTTT
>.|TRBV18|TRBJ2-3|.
CASSPKTGNHGTDTQYF
TGTGCCAGCTCACCAAAAACCGGGAACCATGGCACAGATACGCAGTATTTT
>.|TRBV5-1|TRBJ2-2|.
CATSTLAARDTGELFF
TGCGCCACCTCGACTTTAGCGGCAAGGGACACCGGGGAGCTGTTTTTT
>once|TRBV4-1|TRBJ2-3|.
CASSRSGRDYDTQYF
TGCGCCAGCAGCCGGAGCGGGCGGGATTACGATACGCAGTATTTT
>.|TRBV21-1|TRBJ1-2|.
CASSKVRVRFYGYTF
TGTGCCAGCAGCAAAGTACGGGTCCGATTCTATGGCTACACCTTC
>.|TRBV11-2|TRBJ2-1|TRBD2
CASSLGWGGRAVNEQFF
TGTGCCAGCAGCTTAGGTTGGGGCGGGAGGGCCGTCAATGAGCAGTTCTTC
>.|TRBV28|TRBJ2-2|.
CAPPRRAWDTGELFF
TGTGCTCCTCCGCGGAGGGCCTGGGACACCGGGGAGCTGTTTTTT
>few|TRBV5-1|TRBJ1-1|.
CASSREIYSGVREAFF
TGCGCCAGCAGTCGTGAAATTTACAGCGGGGTTCGAGAAGCTTTCTTT
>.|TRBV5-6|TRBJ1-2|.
CASSTDYGYTF
TGTGCCAGCAGCACAGACTATGGCTACACCTTC
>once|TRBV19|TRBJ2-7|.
CASNEKGGLSYEQYF
TGTGCCAGTAACGAAAAGGGCGGGCTTTCCTACGAGCAGTACTTC
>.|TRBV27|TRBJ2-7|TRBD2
CASSPTSGAYEQYF
TGTGCCAGCAGTCCGACTAGCGGCGCCTACGAGCAGTACTTC
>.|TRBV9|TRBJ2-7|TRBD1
CASSLTGQASEQYF
TGTGCCAGCAGCCTCACGGGACAGGCAAGCGAGCAGTACTTC
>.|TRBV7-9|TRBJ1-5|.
CASSFGQANSNQPQHF
TGTGCCAGCAGCTTTGGCCAGGCGAATAGCAATCAGCCCCAGCATTTT
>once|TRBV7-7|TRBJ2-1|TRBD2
CASSLAAGGPGNEQFF
TGTGCCAGCAGCTTAGCGGCGGGAGGGCCAGGCAATGAGCAGTTCTTC
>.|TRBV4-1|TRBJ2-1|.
CASTTFSENNEQFF
TGCGCCAGCACCACCTTTTCAGAAAACAATGAGCAGTTCTTC
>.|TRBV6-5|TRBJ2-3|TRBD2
CASSTRTSPDTQYF
TGTGCCAGCAGTACCAGGACTAGCCCCGATACGCAGTATTTT
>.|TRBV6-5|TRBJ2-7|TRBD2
CASSSTSGTYEQYF
TGTGCCAGCAGTTCGACTAGCGGGACCTACGAGCAGTACTTC
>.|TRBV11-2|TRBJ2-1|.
CASSLKQDYSYNEQFF
TGTGCCAGCAGCTTAAAACAGGATTACTCCTACAATGAGCAGTTCTTC
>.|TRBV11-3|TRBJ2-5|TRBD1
CASSSRQGWETQYF
TGTGCCAGCAGCTCACGACAGGGGTGGGAGACCCAGTACTTC
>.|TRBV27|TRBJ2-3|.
CASSFPITRSITLAVSTDTQYF
TGTGCCAGCAGTTTCCCAATTACCCGAAGTATTACTTTAGCGGTGAGCACAGATACGCAGTATTTT
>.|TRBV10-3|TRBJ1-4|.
CAIRRGLETNEKLFF
TGTGCCATCAGGCGCGGGTTAGAAACTAATGAAAAACTGTTTTTT
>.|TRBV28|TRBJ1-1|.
CASSSQGNTEAFF
TGTGCCAGCAGTTCACAGGGAAACACTGAAGCTTTCTTT
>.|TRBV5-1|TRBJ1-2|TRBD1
CASSFGTTGTGGRYGYTF
TGCGCCAGCAGTTTTGGAACGACCGGGACAGGGGGCCGGTATGGCTACACCTTC
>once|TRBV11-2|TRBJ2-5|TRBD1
CASSSSDRAQYF
TGTGCCAGCAGCTCGAGTGACAGGGCCCAGTACTTC
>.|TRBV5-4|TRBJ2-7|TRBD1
CASSSFTGDSYEQYF
TGTGCCAGCAGCTCCTTTACAGGGGACTCCTACGAGCAGTACTTC